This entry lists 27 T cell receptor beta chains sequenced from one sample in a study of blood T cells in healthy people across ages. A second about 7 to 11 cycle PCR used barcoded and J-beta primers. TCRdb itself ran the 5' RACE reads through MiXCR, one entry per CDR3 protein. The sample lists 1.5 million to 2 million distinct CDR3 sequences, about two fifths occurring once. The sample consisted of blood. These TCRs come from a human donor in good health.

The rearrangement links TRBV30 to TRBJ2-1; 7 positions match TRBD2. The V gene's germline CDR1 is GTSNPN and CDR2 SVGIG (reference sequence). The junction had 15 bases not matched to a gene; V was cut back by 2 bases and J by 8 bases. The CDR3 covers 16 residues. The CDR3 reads CAWSLQTSSREDEQFF. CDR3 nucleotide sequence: TGTGCCTGGAGTCTACAGACTAGCAGTCGTGAGGATGAGCAGTTCTTC.

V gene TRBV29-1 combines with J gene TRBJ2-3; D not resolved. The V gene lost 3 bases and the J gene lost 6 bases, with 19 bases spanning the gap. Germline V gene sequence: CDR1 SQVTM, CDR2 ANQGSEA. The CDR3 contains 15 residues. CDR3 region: CSVEATLSPRDTQYF. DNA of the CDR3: TGCAGCGTTGAGGCCACCCTCAGCCCTCGTGATACGCAGTATTTT.

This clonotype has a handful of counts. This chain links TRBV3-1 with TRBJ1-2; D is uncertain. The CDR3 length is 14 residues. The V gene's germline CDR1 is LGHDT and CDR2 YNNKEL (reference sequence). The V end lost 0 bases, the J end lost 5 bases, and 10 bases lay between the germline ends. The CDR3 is CASSQDLHSYGYTF. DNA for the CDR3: TGTGCCAGCAGCCAAGATCTACATTCTTATGGCTACACCTTC. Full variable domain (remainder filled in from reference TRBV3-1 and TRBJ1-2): DTAVSQTPKYLVTQMGNDKSIKCEQNLGHDTMYWYKQDSKKFLKIMFSYNNKELIINETVPNRFSPKSPDKAHLNLHINSLELGDSAVYFCASSQDLHSYGYTFGSGTRLTVV.

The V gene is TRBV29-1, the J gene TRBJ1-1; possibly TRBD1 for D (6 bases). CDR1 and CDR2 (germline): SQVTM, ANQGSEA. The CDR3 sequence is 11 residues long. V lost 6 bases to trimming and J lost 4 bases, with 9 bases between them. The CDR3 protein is CSVDRATEAFF. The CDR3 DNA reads TGCAGCGTGGACAGAGCCACTGAAGCTTTCTTT.

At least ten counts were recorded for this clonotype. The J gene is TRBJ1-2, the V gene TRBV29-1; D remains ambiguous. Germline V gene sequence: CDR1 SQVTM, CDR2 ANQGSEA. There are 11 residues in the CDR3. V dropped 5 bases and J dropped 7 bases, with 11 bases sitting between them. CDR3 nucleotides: TGCAGCGTTCAGAAAGCGGGTGGCTACACCTTC. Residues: CSVQKAGGYTF.

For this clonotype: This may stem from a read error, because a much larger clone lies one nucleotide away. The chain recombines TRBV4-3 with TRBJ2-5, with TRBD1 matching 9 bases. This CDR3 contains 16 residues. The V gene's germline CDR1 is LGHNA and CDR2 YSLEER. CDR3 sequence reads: CASSQDWTGAQETRYF. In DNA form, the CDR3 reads TGCGCCAGCAGCCAAGATTGGACAGGGGCACAAGAGACCCGGTACTTC.

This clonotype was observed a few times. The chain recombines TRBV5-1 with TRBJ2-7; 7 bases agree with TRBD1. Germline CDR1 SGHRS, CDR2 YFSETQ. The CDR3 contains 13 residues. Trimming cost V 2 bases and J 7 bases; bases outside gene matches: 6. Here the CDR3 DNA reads TGCGCCAGCAGCTTAGGGGGCCAGTGGGAGCAGTACTTC. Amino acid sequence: CASSLGGQWEQYF.

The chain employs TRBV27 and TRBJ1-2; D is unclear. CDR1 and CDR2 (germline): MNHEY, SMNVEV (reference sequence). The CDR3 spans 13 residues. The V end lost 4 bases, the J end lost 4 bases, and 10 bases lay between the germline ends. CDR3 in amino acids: CASSSQSTYGYTF. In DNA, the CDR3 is TGTGCCAGCAGTTCACAGAGTACCTATGGCTACACCTTC.

The CDR3 loop is CASSWTARVGDGKLFF. Written as DNA, the CDR3 is TGTGCCAGCAGCTGGACAGCACGCGTGGGCGATGGAAAACTGTTTTTT. The V call is TRBV7-9, the J call TRBJ1-4; TRBD1 might be the D (6 bases). V lost 4 bases, J lost 10 bases, and 22 bases lay in between. The CDR3 is 16 residues long. Looked up from germline, CDR1 is SEHNR and CDR2 is FQNEAQ (reference sequence).

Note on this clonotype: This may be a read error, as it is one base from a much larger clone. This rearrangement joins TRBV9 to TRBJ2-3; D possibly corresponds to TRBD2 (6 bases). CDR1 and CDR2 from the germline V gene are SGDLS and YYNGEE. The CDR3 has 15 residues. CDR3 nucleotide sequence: TGTGCCAGCGGCGTATGGCGGGGCCCCCCAGATACGCAGTATTTT. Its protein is CASGVWRGPPDTQYF.

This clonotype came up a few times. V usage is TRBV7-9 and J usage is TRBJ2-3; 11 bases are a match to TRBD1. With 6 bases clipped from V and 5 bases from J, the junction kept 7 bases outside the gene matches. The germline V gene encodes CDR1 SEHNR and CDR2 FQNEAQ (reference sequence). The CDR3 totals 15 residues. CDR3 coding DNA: TGTGCCAGCAGAGGGACAGGGGGGTTAGGAGATACGCAGTATTTT. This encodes CASRGTGGLGDTQYF.

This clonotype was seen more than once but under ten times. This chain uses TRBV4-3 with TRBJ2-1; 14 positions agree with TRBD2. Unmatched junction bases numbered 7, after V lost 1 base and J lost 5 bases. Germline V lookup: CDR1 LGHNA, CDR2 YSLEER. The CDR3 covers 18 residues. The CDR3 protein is CASSQGTSGGLGDNEQFF. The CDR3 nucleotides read TGCGCCAGCAGCCAAGGGACTAGCGGGGGGCTTGGGGACAATGAGCAGTTCTTC.

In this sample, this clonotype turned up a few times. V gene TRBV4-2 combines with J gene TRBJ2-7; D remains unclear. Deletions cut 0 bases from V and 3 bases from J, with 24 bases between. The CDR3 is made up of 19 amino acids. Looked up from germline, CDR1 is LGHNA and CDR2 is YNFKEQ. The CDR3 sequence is CASSQDQVTLAVTHYEQYF. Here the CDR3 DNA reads TGTGCCAGCAGCCAAGATCAGGTAACCTTGGCGGTCACCCACTACGAGCAGTACTTC.

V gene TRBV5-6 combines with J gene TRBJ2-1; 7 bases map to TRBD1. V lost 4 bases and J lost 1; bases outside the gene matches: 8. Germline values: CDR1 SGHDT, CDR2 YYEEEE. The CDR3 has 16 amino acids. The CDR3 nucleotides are TGTGCCAGCAGCGCATCGACAGGGACGTCCTACAATGAGCAGTTCTTC. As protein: CASSASTGTSYNEQFF.

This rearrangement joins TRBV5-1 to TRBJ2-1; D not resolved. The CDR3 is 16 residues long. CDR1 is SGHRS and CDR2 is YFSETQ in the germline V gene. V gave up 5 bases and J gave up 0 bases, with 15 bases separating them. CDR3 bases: TGCGCCAGCAGATTCGTAGATTCGAGCTCCTACAATGAGCAGTTCTTC. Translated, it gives CASRFVDSSSYNEQFF.

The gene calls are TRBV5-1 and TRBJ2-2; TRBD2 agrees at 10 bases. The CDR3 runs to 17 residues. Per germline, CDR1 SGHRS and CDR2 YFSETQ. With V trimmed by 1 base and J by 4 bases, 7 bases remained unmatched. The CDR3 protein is CASSLMASGGTTGELFF. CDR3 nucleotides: TGCGCCAGCAGCTTGATGGCTAGCGGGGGTACCACCGGGGAGCTGTTTTTT.

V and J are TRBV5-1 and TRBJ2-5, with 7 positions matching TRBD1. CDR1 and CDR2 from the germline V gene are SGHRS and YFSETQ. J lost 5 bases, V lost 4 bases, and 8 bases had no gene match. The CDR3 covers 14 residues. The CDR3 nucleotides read TGCGCCAGCAGCCACGACAGGGACCTCGAGACCCAGTACTTC. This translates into CASSHDRDLETQYF.

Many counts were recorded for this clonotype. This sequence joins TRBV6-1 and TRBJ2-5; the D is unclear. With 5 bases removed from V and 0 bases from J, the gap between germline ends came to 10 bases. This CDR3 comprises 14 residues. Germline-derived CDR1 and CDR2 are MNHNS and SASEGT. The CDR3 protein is CASSRHPYQETQYF. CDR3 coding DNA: TGTGCCAGCAGTAGACACCCGTACCAAGAGACCCAGTACTTC.

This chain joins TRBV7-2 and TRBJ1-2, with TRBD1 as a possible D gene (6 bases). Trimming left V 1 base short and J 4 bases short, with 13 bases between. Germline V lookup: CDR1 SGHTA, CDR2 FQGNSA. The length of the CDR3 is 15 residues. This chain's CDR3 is CASSLGGAGSYGYTF. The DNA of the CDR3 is TGTGCCAGCAGCTTAGGGGGGGCGGGGAGCTATGGCTACACCTTC.

The CDR3 spells CSARALLAYEQGNDSPLHF. In DNA, the CDR3 is TGCAGTGCTAGAGCCCTTCTGGCCTACGAGCAGGGTAATGATTCACCCCTCCACTTT. The rearrangement joins TRBV20-1 to TRBJ1-6; possibly TRBD1 for D (5 bases). Germline CDR1 reads DFQATT; CDR2 reads SNEGSKA (reference sequence). The CDR3 extends over 19 amino acids. Trimming removed 1 base from V and 8 bases from J, with 27 bases in between.

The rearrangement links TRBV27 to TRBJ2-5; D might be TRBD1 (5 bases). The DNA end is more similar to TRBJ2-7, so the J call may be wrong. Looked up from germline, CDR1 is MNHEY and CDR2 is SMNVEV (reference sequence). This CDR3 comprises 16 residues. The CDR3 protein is CASSPDTLHKGYEQYF. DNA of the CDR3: TGTGCCAGCAGTCCGGACACCCTACACAAGGGCTACGAGCAGTACTTC.

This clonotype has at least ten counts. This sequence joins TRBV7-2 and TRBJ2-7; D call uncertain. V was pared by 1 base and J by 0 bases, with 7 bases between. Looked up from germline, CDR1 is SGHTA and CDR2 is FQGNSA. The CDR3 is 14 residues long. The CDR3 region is CASSLDRNSYEQYF. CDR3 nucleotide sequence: TGTGCCAGCAGCTTAGACAGAAACTCCTACGAGCAGTACTTC.

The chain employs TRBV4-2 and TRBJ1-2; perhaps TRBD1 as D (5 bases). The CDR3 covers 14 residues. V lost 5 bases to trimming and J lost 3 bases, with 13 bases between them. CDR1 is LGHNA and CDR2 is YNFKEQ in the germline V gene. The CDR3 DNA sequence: TGTGCCAGCAGCTCCCGGGACTTGTACTATGGCTACACCTTC. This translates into CASSSRDLYYGYTF.

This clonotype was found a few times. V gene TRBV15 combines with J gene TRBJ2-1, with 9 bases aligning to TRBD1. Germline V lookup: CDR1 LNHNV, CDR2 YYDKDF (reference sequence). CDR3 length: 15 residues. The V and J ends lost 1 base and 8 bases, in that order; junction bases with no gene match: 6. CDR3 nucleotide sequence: TGTGCCACCAGCAGAGCCGGGACAGGGTCAGATGAGCAGTTCTTC. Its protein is CATSRAGTGSDEQFF.

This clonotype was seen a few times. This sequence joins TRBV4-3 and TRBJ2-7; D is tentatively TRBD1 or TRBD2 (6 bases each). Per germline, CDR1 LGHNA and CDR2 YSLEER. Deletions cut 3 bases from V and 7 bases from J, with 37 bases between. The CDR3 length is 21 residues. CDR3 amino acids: CASSHEVGRFLSGGLRDEQYF. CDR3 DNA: TGCGCCAGCAGCCACGAGGTGGGGAGGTTCTTGAGTGGGGGGCTAAGGGATGAGCAGTACTTC.

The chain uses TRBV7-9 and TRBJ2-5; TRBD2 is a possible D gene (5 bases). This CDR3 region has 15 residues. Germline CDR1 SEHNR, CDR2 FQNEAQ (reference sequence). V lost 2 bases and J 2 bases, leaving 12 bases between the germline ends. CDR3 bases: TGTGCCAGCAGCTTATTTCAAAGAGGGCAAGAGACCCAGTACTTC. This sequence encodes CASSLFQRGQETQYF.

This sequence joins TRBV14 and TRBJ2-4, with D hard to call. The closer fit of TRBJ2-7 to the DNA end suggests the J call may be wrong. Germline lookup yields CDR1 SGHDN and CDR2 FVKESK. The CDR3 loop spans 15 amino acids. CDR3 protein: CASSQLGKVGGEQYF. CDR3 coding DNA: TGTGCCAGCAGCCAACTGGGGAAAGTGGGTGGCGAGCAGTACTTC.